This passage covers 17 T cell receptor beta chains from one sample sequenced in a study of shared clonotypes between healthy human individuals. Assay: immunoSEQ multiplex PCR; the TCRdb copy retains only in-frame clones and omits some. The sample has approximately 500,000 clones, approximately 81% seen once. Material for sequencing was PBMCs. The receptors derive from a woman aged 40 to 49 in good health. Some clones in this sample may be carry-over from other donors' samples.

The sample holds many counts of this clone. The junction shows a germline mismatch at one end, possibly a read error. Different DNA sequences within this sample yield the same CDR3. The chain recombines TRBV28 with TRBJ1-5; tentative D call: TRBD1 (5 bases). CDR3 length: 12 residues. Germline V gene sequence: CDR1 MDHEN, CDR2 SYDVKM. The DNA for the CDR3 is TGTGCCAGCAGTTGGGCGTCTGGGCAGGGTTTTTTC. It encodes CASSWASGQGFF.

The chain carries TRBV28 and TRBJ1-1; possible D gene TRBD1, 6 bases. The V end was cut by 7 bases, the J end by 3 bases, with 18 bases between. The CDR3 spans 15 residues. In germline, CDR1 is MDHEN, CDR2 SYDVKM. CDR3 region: CASTLGGATHTEAFF. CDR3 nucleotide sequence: TGTGCCAGCACCTTAGGGGGGGCCACGCACACTGAAGCTTTCTTT.

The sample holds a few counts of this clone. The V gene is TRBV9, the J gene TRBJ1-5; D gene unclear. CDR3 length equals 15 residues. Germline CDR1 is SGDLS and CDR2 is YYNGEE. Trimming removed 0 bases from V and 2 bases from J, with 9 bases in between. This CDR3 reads CASSVGGRGNQPQHF. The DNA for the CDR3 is TGTGCCAGCAGCGTAGGGGGAAGGGGCAATCAGCCCCAGCATTTT.

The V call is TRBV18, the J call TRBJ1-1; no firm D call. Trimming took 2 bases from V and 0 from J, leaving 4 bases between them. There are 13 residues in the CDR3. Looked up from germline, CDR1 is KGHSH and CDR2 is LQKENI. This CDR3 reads CASSPGMNTEAFF. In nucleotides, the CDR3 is TGTGCCAGCTCACCAGGGATGAACACTGAAGCTTTCTTT.

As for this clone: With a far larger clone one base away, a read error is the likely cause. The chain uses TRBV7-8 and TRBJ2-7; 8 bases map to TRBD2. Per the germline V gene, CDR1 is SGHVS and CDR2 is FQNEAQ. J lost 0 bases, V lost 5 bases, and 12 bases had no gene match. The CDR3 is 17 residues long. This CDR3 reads CASSLSILAATSYEQYF. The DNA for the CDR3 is TGTGCCAGCAGCCTATCCATACTAGCGGCTACCTCCTACGAGCAGTACTTC.

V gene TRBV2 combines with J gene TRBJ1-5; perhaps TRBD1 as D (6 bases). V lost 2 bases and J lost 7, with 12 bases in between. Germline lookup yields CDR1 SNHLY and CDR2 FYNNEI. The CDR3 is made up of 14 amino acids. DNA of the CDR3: TGTGCCAGCAGTGAACTTCGGGGGGGCCAGCCCCAGCATTTT. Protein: CASSELRGGQPQHF. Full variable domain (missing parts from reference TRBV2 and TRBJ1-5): EPEVTQTPSHQVTQMGQEVILRCVPISNHLYFYWYRQILGQKVEFLVSFYNNEISEKSEIFDDQFSVERPDGSNFTLKIRSTKLEDSAMYFCASSELRGGQPQHFGDGTRLSIL.

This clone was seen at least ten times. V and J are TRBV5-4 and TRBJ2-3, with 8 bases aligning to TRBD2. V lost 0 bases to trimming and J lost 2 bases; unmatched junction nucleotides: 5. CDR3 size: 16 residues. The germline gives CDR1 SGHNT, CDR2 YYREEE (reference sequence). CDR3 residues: CASSLEREPYTDTQYF. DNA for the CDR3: TGTGCCAGCAGCTTGGAGCGGGAGCCGTACACAGATACGCAGTATTTT.

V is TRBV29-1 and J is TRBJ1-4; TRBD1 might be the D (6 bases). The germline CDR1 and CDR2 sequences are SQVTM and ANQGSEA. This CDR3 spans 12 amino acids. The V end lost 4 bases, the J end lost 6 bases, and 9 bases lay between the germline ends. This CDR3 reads CSVAAGDEKLFF. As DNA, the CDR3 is TGCAGCGTTGCGGCAGGGGATGAAAAACTGTTTTTT. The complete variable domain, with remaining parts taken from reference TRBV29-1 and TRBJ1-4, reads SAVISQKPSRDICQRGTSLTIQCQVDSQVTMMFWYRQQPGQSLTLIATANQGSEATYESGFVIDKFPISRPNLTFSTLTVSNMSPEDSSIYLCSVAAGDEKLFFGSGTQLSVL.

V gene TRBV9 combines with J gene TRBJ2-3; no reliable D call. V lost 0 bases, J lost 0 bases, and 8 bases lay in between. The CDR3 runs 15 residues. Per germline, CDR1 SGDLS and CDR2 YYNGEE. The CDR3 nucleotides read TGTGCCAGCAGCGTAGGTGGGTGGAGCACAGATACGCAGTATTTT. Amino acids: CASSVGGWSTDTQYF.

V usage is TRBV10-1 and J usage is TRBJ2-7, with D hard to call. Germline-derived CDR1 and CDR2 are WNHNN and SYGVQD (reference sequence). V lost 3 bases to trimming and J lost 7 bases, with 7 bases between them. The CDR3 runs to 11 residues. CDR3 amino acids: CASSDFGEQYF. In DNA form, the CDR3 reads TGCGCCAGCAGTGATTTCGGAGAGCAGTACTTC.

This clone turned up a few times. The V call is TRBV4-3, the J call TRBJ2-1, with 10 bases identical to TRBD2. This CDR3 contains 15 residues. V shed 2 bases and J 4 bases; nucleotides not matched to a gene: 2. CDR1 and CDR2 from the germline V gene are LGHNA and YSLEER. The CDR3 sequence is CASSQLAGDYNEQFF. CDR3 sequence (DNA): TGCGCCAGCAGCCAACTAGCGGGAGATTACAATGAGCAGTTCTTC.

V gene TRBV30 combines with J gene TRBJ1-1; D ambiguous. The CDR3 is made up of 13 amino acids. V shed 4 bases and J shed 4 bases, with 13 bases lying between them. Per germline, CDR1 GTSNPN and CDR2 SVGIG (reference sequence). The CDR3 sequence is CAWNIQKLTEAFF. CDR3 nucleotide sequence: TGTGCCTGGAACATACAAAAGCTCACTGAAGCTTTCTTT.

The CDR3 DNA is TGTGCCAGCAGCCCCCTGGATTGGGGGAACTATGGCTACACCTTC. As protein: CASSPLDWGNYGYTF. This chain joins TRBV7-9 and TRBJ1-2, with D maybe TRBD1 (5 bases). This CDR3 is built from 15 residues. Germline CDR1 SEHNR, CDR2 FQNEAQ (reference sequence). The V and J ends lost 5 bases and 2 bases respectively, with 15 bases between them.

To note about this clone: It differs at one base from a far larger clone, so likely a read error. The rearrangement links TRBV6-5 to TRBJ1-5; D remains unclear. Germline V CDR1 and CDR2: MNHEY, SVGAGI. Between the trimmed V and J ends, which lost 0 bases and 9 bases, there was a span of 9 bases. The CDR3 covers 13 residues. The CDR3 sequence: CASSYSRVLPQHF. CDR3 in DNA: TGTGCCAGCAGTTACTCTCGGGTTTTGCCCCAGCATTTT.

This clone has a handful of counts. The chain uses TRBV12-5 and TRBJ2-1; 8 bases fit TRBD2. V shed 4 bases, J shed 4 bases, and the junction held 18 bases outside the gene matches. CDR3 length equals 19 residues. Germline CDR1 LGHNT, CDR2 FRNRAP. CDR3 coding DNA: TGTGCTAGTGGTTCCAGGGGATACGGGAGGGCCGTTGGGTACAATGAGCAGTTCTTC. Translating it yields CASGSRGYGRAVGYNEQFF.

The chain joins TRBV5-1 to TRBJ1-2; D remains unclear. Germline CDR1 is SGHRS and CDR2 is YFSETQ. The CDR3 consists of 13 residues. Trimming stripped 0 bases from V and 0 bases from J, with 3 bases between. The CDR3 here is CASSLGANYGYTF. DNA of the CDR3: TGCGCCAGCAGCTTGGGAGCTAACTATGGCTACACCTTC.

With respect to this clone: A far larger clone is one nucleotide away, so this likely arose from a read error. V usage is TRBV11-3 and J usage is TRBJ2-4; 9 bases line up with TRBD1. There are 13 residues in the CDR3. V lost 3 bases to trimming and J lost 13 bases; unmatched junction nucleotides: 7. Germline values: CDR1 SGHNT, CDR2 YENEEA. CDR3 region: CASSLGGTGTQYF. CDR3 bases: TGTGCCAGCAGCTTGGGGGGGACAGGGACACAGTACTTC.